The clone carrying this T cell receptor (beta chain) came up a few times. This sample is part of a study of blood T cell repertoires in COVID-19. Study background: Acute and convalescent COVID-19 samples came from the United States, Italy and Spain. Sources were T cells, B-cell-depleted T cells, or PBMCs; the material itself was cDNA or gDNA.

The germline V gene encodes CDR1 GTSNPN and CDR2 SVGIG (reference sequence). The CDR3 covers 13 residues. V shed 5 bases and J 4 bases; nucleotides not matched to a gene: 4. Source study methods: The assay estimated nucleated cells by amplifying reference gene primers. Assay used: immunoSEQ multiplex PCR; TCRdb lists only in-frame clones, some missing. V and J calls and clone size are given by that table; D and trimming were obtained from the DNA. The data show around 180,000 clones, over 70% seen once. The sample was peripheral blood. The rearrangement joins TRBV30 to TRBJ1-5, with 8 positions matching TRBD1. The TCR originated in a man aged 55-75 years with active or convalescent COVID-19. The CDR3 reads CAWGTGGNQPQHF. The CDR3 DNA reads as TGTGCCTGGGGTACAGGGGGAAATCAGCCCCAGCATTTT.